This entry lists 13 T cell receptor beta chains sequenced from one sample in a study of T cells in Graves' hyperthyroidism and ophthalmopathy. From RNA transcripts, TCR beta CDR3 regions were amplified. First-round RT-PCR with HTBI primers amplified the TCR CDR3 region. TCRdb fed the multiplex PCR reads into MiXCR, producing one record per CDR3 protein. Among 490,000 or so distinct CDR3 sequences listed, approximately 23% were seen once. The sample taken for sequencing was blood. The receptors originated from a woman aged 65 to 85 with Graves' ophthalmopathy.

This clonotype was seen a few times. CDR3 DNA: TGTGCTAGTGGTTTGATACTGGGGAGGGGGGGAACTGAAGCTTTCTTT. As protein: CASGLILGRGGTEAFF. The V gene is TRBV12-5, the J gene TRBJ1-1; perhaps TRBD1 as D (6 bases). The CDR3 extends over 16 amino acids. Trimming pared 2 bases from V and 5 bases from J, leaving 18 bases between. Germline lookup yields CDR1 LGHNT and CDR2 FRNRAP.

Notes on this clonotype: A much larger clone differs by one base, so this may be a read error. The chain employs TRBV10-1 and TRBJ1-6; perhaps TRBD1 as D (6 bases). The germline V and J ends were trimmed by 6 bases and 7 bases, with 10 bases remaining between them. CDR3 length equals 13 residues. Germline-derived CDR1 and CDR2 are WNHNN and SYGVQD (reference sequence). The CDR3 DNA reads TGCGCCAGCAGCGGACAGAAAAATTCACCCCTCCACTTT. Amino acids: CASSGQKNSPLHF.

This clonotype was seen a few times. CDR3: CAARRTGELFF. CDR3 coding DNA: TGTGCCGCCCGTCGAACCGGGGAGCTGTTTTTT. The chain joins TRBV3-1 to TRBJ2-2; D remains unclear. The germline gives CDR1 LGHDT, CDR2 YNNKEL (reference sequence). This CDR3 comprises 11 residues. V lost 11 bases and J 5 bases, leaving 9 bases between the germline ends.

This clonotype was picked up a small number of times. The rearrangement links TRBV3-1 to TRBJ2-3, with 12 nucleotides matching TRBD2. This CDR3 has 16 amino acids. V lost 1 base to trimming and J lost 5 bases; unmatched junction nucleotides: 4. From germline, CDR1 is LGHDT and CDR2 YNNKEL (reference sequence). The CDR3 region has the DNA TGTGCCAGCAGCCAAGTGGTGGGACTAGCGGGAGATACGCAGTATTTT. Its protein is CASSQVVGLAGDTQYF.

This clonotype occurred once. V is TRBV29-1 and J is TRBJ2-2, with D unclear. Trimming pared 7 bases from V and 6 bases from J, leaving 9 bases between. The length of the CDR3 is 11 residues. Germline V CDR1 and CDR2: SQVTM, ANQGSEA. CDR3 protein: CSALDSGELFF. The CDR3 DNA follows: TGCAGCGCCCTCGATTCCGGGGAGCTGTTTTTT.

The chain recombines TRBV25-1 with TRBJ1-2; the match to TRBD1 covers 7 bases. This CDR3 is built from 15 residues. Germline assignment: CDR1 MGHDK and CDR2 SYGVNS. V was clipped by 2 bases and J by 6 bases; unmatched bases: 9. The CDR3 is CASSERISGGDGYTF. In DNA, the CDR3 is TGTGCCAGCAGTGAAAGGATCTCAGGGGGGGATGGCTACACCTTC.

The V call is TRBV4-1, the J call TRBJ2-7; maybe TRBD1 (6 bases). This CDR3 region has 14 residues. Germline V gene data show CDR1 as MGHRA and CDR2 as YSYEKL. Between the trimmed V and J ends, which lost 2 bases and 2 bases, there was a span of 10 bases. The CDR3 sequence is CASSQTDRAYEQYF. The CDR3 bases are TGCGCCAGCAGCCAAACGGACAGAGCCTACGAGCAGTACTTC.

The chain links TRBV6-2 or TRBV6-3 to TRBJ2-7; the D is unclear. V lost 2 bases and J 4 bases, leaving 15 bases between the germline ends. This CDR3 has 15 residues. Per germline, CDR1 MNHEY and CDR2 SVGEGT. The CDR3, as DNA: TGTGCCAGCAGTTACCGGTCGCAGGCGAAGTACGAGCAGTACTTC. Translating it yields CASSYRSQAKYEQYF.

The chain employs TRBV28 and TRBJ1-6; D is uncertain. This CDR3 has 15 amino acids. Germline V gene data show CDR1 as MDHEN and CDR2 as SYDVKM. V was cut by 5 bases and J by 6 bases, with 14 bases left in between. The CDR3 DNA follows: TGTGCCAGCAGTCTACACCCAATGGGTAATTCACCCCTCCACTTT. Its translation: CASSLHPMGNSPLHF.

The chain carries TRBV7-2 and TRBJ2-7; D not resolved. The V end lost 5 bases, the J end lost 4 bases, and 15 bases lay between the germline ends. Germline-derived CDR1 and CDR2 are SGHTA and FQGNSA. The CDR3 totals 14 residues. The CDR3 sequence: CASSLGGHHYEQYF. The CDR3 DNA follows: TGTGCCAGCAGCCTCGGTGGTCACCATTACGAGCAGTACTTC.

The rearrangement links TRBV19 to TRBJ2-7; possibly TRBD2 for D (7 bases). Trimming took 10 bases from V and 0 from J, leaving 19 bases between them. CDR3 size: 15 residues. CDR1 is LNHDA and CDR2 is SQIVND in the germline V gene (reference sequence). CDR3 nucleotides: TGTGCCACTTCGGTAGGGGGGGCTAGCTCCTACGAGCAGTACTTC. Protein: CATSVGGASSYEQYF.

This clonotype was observed many times. The genes are TRBV11-2 and TRBJ2-5, with 8 nucleotides matching TRBD1. The length of the CDR3 is 15 residues. Trimming cost V 4 bases and J 2 bases; bases outside gene matches: 6. Germline V gene lookup returns CDR1 SGHAT and CDR2 FQNNGV. The CDR3 here is CASSYSTGAQETQYF. DNA for the CDR3: TGTGCCAGCAGCTACTCGACAGGGGCGCAAGAGACCCAGTACTTC.

This clonotype was found a few times. This chain's CDR3 is CASSPDRGLSTDTQYF. The CDR3 DNA reads TGCGCCAGCAGCCCGGACAGGGGATTGTCCACAGATACGCAGTATTTT. The chain uses TRBV4-1 and TRBJ2-3; the match to TRBD1 covers 9 bases. The CDR3 contains 16 residues. V was clipped by 4 bases and J by 2 bases; unmatched bases: 7. Germline values: CDR1 MGHRA, CDR2 YSYEKL.